This T cell receptor beta chain emerged from a study of T cell clonality in common variable immunodeficiency. The ends were cut back, 7 bases at V and 3 bases at J, with 13 bases in the middle. The CDR3 consists of 13 residues. From germline, CDR1 is MNHEY and CDR2 SVGEGT. This clone was found many times. Its antigen is as yet unknown. Coverage ceases 3 residues before the CDR3 finishes, and the germline J gene fills in the end. CVID meant reduced serum IgG, IgA and/or IgM plus specific antibody deficiency. Blood samples were heparinized, roughly 5 to 9 ml per donor. Produced via immunoSEQ multiplex PCR; TCRdb's table is partial and in-frame only. This sample carries approximately 20,000 clones, none of them present only once. Study-wide findings and caveats: Common variable immunodeficiency TCR beta sequences reportedly had fewer deletions and N-nucleotide insertions. TCRbeta clonality was increased in CVID versus healthy controls.

The TCR comes from a human donor with common variable immunodeficiency. This chain uses TRBV6-2 or TRBV6-3 with TRBJ2-7, with D perhaps matching TRBD2 (5 bases). Sequencing input: peripheral blood mononuclear cells. CDR3 DNA, as far as it was read: TGTGCCAGCAAGCGGCCTTCCATCTACGAG. Amino acid sequence: CASKRPSIYE. The full CDR3 is CASKRPSIYEQYF.